This TCR beta chain originates from a study of T cell clonality in common variable immunodeficiency. Findings and limits, study-wide: In common variable immunodeficiency, TCR beta chains reportedly carried fewer deletions and N-nucleotide insertions.

Points on this clone: No antigen is known for it. The DNA ends 3 residues before the CDR3 does, and the rest of the CDR3 is filled in from the germline J gene.

TCRdb's copy holds only in-frame clones and misses some; the assay was immunoSEQ multiplex PCR. This sample includes about 14,000 clones with no singletons; its ten biggest clones take up 9%. Germline assignment: CDR1 SGHTA and CDR2 FQGTGA. V was pared by 6 bases and J by 0 bases, with 15 bases between. The CDR3 is made up of 16 amino acids. The chain is built from TRBV7-3 and TRBJ2-1, with a tentative D call TRBD2 (7 bases). This TCR was sampled from a human donor with common variable immunodeficiency. The sample taken for sequencing was peripheral blood mononuclear cells. Partial CDR3 DNA: TGTGCCAGCAGTTTTACGGGGGGCCTCTCCTACAATGAG. Its protein is CASSFTGGLSYNE. The whole CDR3 protein reads CASSFTGGLSYNEQFF. Full variable domain (remainder filled in from reference TRBV7-3 and TRBJ2-1): GAGVSQTPSNKVTEKGKYVELRCDPISGHTALYWYRQSLGQGPEFLIYFQGTGAADDSGLPNDRFFAVRPEGSVSTLKIQRTERGDSAVYLCASSFTGGLSYNEQFFGPGTRLTVL.